The rows below give T cell receptor beta chains drawn from one sample of a study of T cell responses to AZD1222 COVID-19 vaccine. Measured with immunoSEQ multiplex PCR; TCRdb has only the in-frame clones, and not every one. The table for this sample gives over 140,000 clones. Sequencing was carried out using peripheral blood. These receptor sequences come from an adult in good health. CDR3s include the opening cysteine and the closing phenylalanine or tryptophan. A D gene is named only where the DNA matches it firmly.

DNA: TGTGCCAGCAGCTTGGACAGTCCATCTAGCACAGATACGCAGTATTTT
CDR3: CASSLDSPSSTDTQYF
V: TRBV11-3
length: 16
J: TRBJ2-3
D: NA

DNA: TGTGCCAGCAGCCCCCTCCCCCAGGGATCCGTGACCCAGTACTTC
CDR3: CASSPLPQGSVTQYF
V: TRBV9
length: 15
J: TRBJ2-5
D: NA

DNA: TGTGCCAGCAGTTACTCGCGGGGGGCCAACAATGAGCAGTTCTTC
CDR3: CASSYSRGANNEQFF
V: TRBV6-5
length: 15
J: TRBJ2-1
D: TRBD2

DNA: TGTGCCAGCAGCCGGGACAGGGCAGAGACCCAGTACTTC
CDR3: CASSRDRAETQYF
V: TRBV7-9
length: 13
J: TRBJ2-5
D: TRBD1

DNA: TGTGCCAGCAGTTCGTTGACAGGGAGGAACACTGAAGCTTTCTTT
CDR3: CASSSLTGRNTEAFF
V: TRBV6-5
length: 15
J: TRBJ1-1
D: TRBD1

DNA: TGTGCCAGCACCCCCCTCGGGAGGACCAATGGCTACACCTTC
CDR3: CASTPLGRTNGYTF
V: TRBV2
length: 14
J: TRBJ1-2
D: NA

DNA: TGTGCCTGGAGTGTCGGACTAGCTTCGAATGAGCAGTTCTTC
CDR3: CAWSVGLASNEQFF
V: TRBV30
length: 14
J: TRBJ2-1
D: TRBD2

DNA: TGTGCCAGCAGCTTAGACAAGTCCTACGAGCAGTACTTC
CDR3: CASSLDKSYEQYF
V: TRBV7-3
length: 13
J: TRBJ2-7
D: NA

DNA: TGTGCCAGCACCGGGGGGGCCTATGGCTACACCTTC
CDR3: CASTGGAYGYTF
V: TRBV5-6
length: 12
J: TRBJ1-2
D: NA

DNA: TGCAGCGTTAGAGACAGGCCATCGGGGGCTTTCTTT
CDR3: CSVRDRPSGAFF
V: TRBV29-1
length: 12
J: TRBJ1-1
D: NA

DNA: TGTGCCAGCAGCCAAGATCCCCAAACCACTGAAGCTTTCTTT
CDR3: CASSQDPQTTEAFF
V: TRBV3-1/TRBV3-2
length: 14
J: TRBJ1-1
D: NA

DNA: TGTGCCAGCAGCCTTCAGAGTATCGGCGGGGGATCTAACTATGGCTACACCTTC
CDR3: CASSLQSIGGGSNYGYTF
V: TRBV14
length: 18
J: TRBJ1-2
D: NA

DNA: TGTGCCAGCAGTCGACAGGTCCCAAACAGGGAGACCCAGTACTTC
CDR3: CASSRQVPNRETQYF
V: TRBV6-5
length: 15
J: TRBJ2-5
D: NA

DNA: TGCGCCAGCAGCTTGGATTGGGGGAGCAATGAAAAACTGTTTTTT
CDR3: CASSLDWGSNEKLFF
V: TRBV5-1
length: 15
J: TRBJ1-4
D: NA

DNA: TGTGCCAGCAGCTTGGAGGGTAGCGGGGGTCTCAATGAGCAGTTCTTC
CDR3: CASSLEGSGGLNEQFF
V: TRBV5-4
length: 16
J: TRBJ2-1
D: TRBD2